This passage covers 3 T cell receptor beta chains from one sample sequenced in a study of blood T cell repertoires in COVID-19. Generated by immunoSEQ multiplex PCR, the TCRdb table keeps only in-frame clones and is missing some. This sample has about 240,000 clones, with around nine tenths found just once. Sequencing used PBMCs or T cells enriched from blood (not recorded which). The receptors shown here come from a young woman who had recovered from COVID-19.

CDR3 nucleotide sequence: TGCGCCAGCAGCCCGGACAGCGCCTACTATGGCTACACCTTC. Amino acid sequence: CASSPDSAYYGYTF. The chain is built from TRBV4-1 and TRBJ1-2, with TRBD1 as a possible D gene (6 bases). In germline, CDR1 is MGHRA, CDR2 YSYEKL. The CDR3 loop spans 14 amino acids. The V gene lost 4 bases and the J gene lost 3 bases, with 12 bases spanning the gap.

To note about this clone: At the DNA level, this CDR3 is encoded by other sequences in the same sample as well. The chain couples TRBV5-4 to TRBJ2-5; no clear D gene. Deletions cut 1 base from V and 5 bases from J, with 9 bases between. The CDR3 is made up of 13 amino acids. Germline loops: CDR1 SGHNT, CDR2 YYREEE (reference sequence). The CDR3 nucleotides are TGTGCCAGCAGCTTGCCACCCCGGGAGACCCAGTACTTC. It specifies CASSLPPRETQYF.

The CDR3 bases are TGTGCCAGCCGCCCGGGGGGCGTTTACGAGCAGTACTTC. It is translated as CASRPGGVYEQYF. This chain connects TRBV7-2 to TRBJ2-7; D is possibly TRBD2 (7 bases). The CDR3 contains 13 residues. Trimming removed 8 bases at V and 4 bases at J, with 15 bases between. The germline gives CDR1 SGHTA, CDR2 FQGNSA.